Each of the 17 T cell receptor beta chains below was sequenced from the same sample in a study of blood T cell repertoires in COVID-19. Using immunoSEQ multiplex PCR, the repertoire was profiled, and TCRdb retains in-frame clones only, with some absent. The repertoire consists of roughly 430,000 clones, with nearly 90% occurring once and the leading ten covering around 1.9%. The sample comprised PBMCs or T cells enriched from blood (not recorded which). These receptors originate from a woman aged 40 to 50 with acute COVID-19.

This clone has a handful of counts. CDR3 in amino acids: CASSWGGYGYTF. In DNA, the CDR3 is TGTGCCAGCAGTTGGGGGGGGTATGGCTACACCTTC. The chain links TRBV28 to TRBJ1-2; the D gene is possibly TRBD1 (5 bases). CDR1 MDHEN and CDR2 SYDVKM come from the germline V gene. Trimming left V 4 bases short and J 5 bases short, with 8 bases between. CDR3 size: 12 residues.

The genes are TRBV9 and TRBJ1-2; D remains ambiguous. Germline V CDR1 and CDR2: SGDLS, YYNGEE. The CDR3 consists of 15 residues. V was shortened by 0 bases and J by 5 bases, with 14 bases between the two germline ends. As DNA, the CDR3 is TGTGCCAGCAGCGTAGTAGAGGACTCCTCATATGGCTACACCTTC. Encoded protein: CASSVVEDSSYGYTF.

The chain recombines TRBV27 with TRBJ2-7, with TRBD2 identical over 8 bases. V lost 6 bases to trimming and J lost 6 bases; unmatched junction nucleotides: 16. CDR1 is MNHEY, CDR2 SMNVEV, per germline (reference sequence). The CDR3 has 16 amino acids. The CDR3 protein is CASSPAGGGGFGEQYF. The CDR3, as DNA: TGTGCCAGCAGCCCTGCGGGGGGCGGGGGGTTTGGCGAGCAGTACTTC.

The chain has TRBV2 and TRBJ1-2; 7 positions agree with TRBD1. The germline V gene encodes CDR1 SNHLY and CDR2 FYNNEI. The trim removed 6 bases at V and 9 bases at J, leaving 13 bases unmatched. This CDR3 contains 14 residues. The CDR3, as DNA: TGTGCCAGCAGAGGAACCCAAGACAGGGCTAGCTACACCTTC. Amino acids: CASRGTQDRASYTF.

This rearrangement joins TRBV20-1 to TRBJ1-2; D gene ambiguous. Germline CDR1 and CDR2: DFQATT and SNEGSKA (reference sequence). CDR3 length: 11 amino acids. The CDR3 DNA sequence: TGCAGGACGCAGGATATCTATGGCTACACCTTC. Translated, it gives CRTQDIYGYTF.

The rearrangement links TRBV14 to TRBJ1-5, with 9 bases matching TRBD1. Germline V gene lookup returns CDR1 SGHDN and CDR2 FVKESK. J was trimmed by 6 bases and V by 2 bases; bases with no gene match: 2. The CDR3 runs to 14 residues. The CDR3 sequence: CASSQTGGGQPQHF. CDR3 nucleotide sequence: TGTGCCAGCAGCCAAACAGGGGGCGGTCAGCCCCAGCATTTT.

The V call is TRBV5-1, the J call TRBJ1-3, with D perhaps TRBD1 (6 bases). Trimming left V 0 bases short and J 4 bases short, with 11 bases between. This CDR3 is built from 15 residues. Germline loops: CDR1 SGHRS, CDR2 YFSETQ. This chain's CDR3 is CASSLEGVGGNTIYF. In DNA form, the CDR3 reads TGCGCCAGCAGCTTGGAGGGGGTCGGCGGAAACACCATATATTTT.

The V and J genes are TRBV25-1 and TRBJ2-7, with TRBD2 matching over 8 bases. CDR1 MGHDK and CDR2 SYGVNS come from the germline V gene. The CDR3 runs to 12 residues. The V and J ends lost 10 bases and 6 bases, in that order; junction bases with no gene match: 8. The CDR3 nucleotides read TGTGCCAACCTCGCCGGGGGGGGCGAGCAGTACTTC. Translation: CANLAGGGEQYF.

The chain carries TRBV2 and TRBJ1-5, with 9 bases that match TRBD1. With 5 bases clipped from V and 2 bases from J, the junction kept 7 bases outside the gene matches. This CDR3 has 16 residues. The V gene's germline CDR1 is SNHLY and CDR2 FYNNEI. The CDR3 nucleotides read TGTGCCAGCAGTAGGACAGGGGATTGGGGCAATCAGCCCCAGCATTTT. Translating it yields CASSRTGDWGNQPQHF.

In this sample, this clone turned up once. The rearrangement joins TRBV5-1 to TRBJ1-1; weak D call: TRBD1 (5 bases). The CDR3 spans 15 residues. Per the germline V gene, CDR1 is SGHRS and CDR2 is YFSETQ. V shed 0 bases and J shed 6 bases, with 15 bases lying between them. The CDR3 DNA is TGCGCCAGCAGCTTGGTAGGGGCCGGAACCCCTGAAGCTTTCTTT. This translates into CASSLVGAGTPEAFF.

In this sample, this clone turned up a few times. This chain uses TRBV6-1 with TRBJ1-2; 8 bases line up with TRBD1. CDR1 is MNHNS and CDR2 is SASEGT in the germline V gene. The ends lost 0 bases at V and 5 bases at J; junction bases unmatched: 5. CDR3 length: 15 amino acids. The CDR3 region is CASSEAPDRGYGYTF. The CDR3 coding sequence is TGTGCCAGCAGTGAAGCGCCTGACAGGGGTTATGGCTACACCTTC.

This clone appeared once. The chain couples TRBV6-5 to TRBJ2-7, with 7 bases matching TRBD1. Trimming cost V 7 bases and J 0 bases; bases outside gene matches: 6. CDR1 is MNHEY and CDR2 is SVGAGI in the germline V gene. The CDR3 sequence is 14 residues long. CDR3 protein: CASKQDRSSYEQYF. Here the CDR3 DNA reads TGTGCCAGCAAACAGGACAGGTCCTCCTACGAGCAGTACTTC.

This chain joins TRBV29-1 and TRBJ1-2; maybe TRBD1 (6 bases). V was pared by 5 bases and J by 4 bases, with 14 bases between. The CDR3 has 13 residues. Germline values: CDR1 SQVTM, CDR2 ANQGSEA. The CDR3 DNA follows: TGCAGCGTTTTAACAGGGACCCGCTATGGCTACACCTTC. Encoded protein: CSVLTGTRYGYTF.

With respect to this clone: Additional DNA sequences in this sample encode the identical CDR3. The V gene is TRBV4-1, the J gene TRBJ1-1, with D unresolved. CDR1 is MGHRA and CDR2 is YSYEKL in the germline V gene. The CDR3 covers 14 residues. Trimming cost V 0 bases and J 5 bases, with 10 bases left between them. Here the CDR3 DNA reads TGCGCCAGCAGCCAAGAACCGGGGAATACTGAAGCTTTCTTT. It yields the protein CASSQEPGNTEAFF.

The V call is TRBV30, the J call TRBJ1-5; 7 bases align to TRBD1. V lost 1 base to trimming and J lost 5 bases; unmatched junction nucleotides: 8. This CDR3 spans 15 amino acids. The germline CDR1 and CDR2 sequences are GTSNPN and SVGIG (reference sequence). This CDR3 reads CAWSGAGGRDQPQHF. CDR3 coding DNA: TGTGCCTGGAGTGGGGCAGGGGGTCGGGATCAGCCCCAGCATTTT. Looking up the rest from reference TRBV30 and TRBJ1-5 gives the full variable domain: SQTIHQWPATLVQPVGSPLSLECTVEGTSNPNLYWYRQAAGRGLQLLFYSVGIGQISSEVPQNLSASRPQDRQFILSSKKLLLSDSGFYLCAWSGAGGRDQPQHFGDGTRLSIL.

The rearrangement joins TRBV7-2 to TRBJ1-2; 7 nucleotides line up with TRBD1. Germline values: CDR1 SGHTA, CDR2 FQGNSA. After removal of 8 bases from V and 2 bases from J, the junction contained 20 bases not matched to a gene. This CDR3 contains 18 residues. The CDR3 sequence is CASPRRRHRGFSNYGYTF. The CDR3 coding sequence is TGTGCCAGCCCCCGGAGGCGGCACAGGGGTTTTTCGAACTATGGCTACACCTTC.

This clone qualifies as medium-sized. The chain combines TRBV7-9 with TRBJ1-1; 8 positions match TRBD1. The CDR3 loop spans 15 amino acids. Germline lookup yields CDR1 SEHNR and CDR2 FQNEAQ (reference sequence). Germline trimming cut 4 bases from V and 5 bases from J; bases unmatched to any gene: 9. CDR3 DNA: TGTGCCAGCAGCTCAGGGGGCCAGGGAGGTACTGAAGCTTTCTTT. It encodes CASSSGGQGGTEAFF.